The 14 T cell receptor beta chains below all came from one sample that was sequenced in a study of T cell repertoires in cytomegalovirus infection (dated by TCRdb to the late 2010s). These reads were obtained on an Illumina HiSeq 1500. TCRdb ran its own pipeline on the public reads, namely fastp trimming at Q25 and MiXCR clone calling, and kept in-frame beta chains. Entries that share a CDR3 protein sequence are merged under the most common genes and DNA. In this sample the table shows fewer than 900,000 distinct CDR3 sequences, almost 30% of which occur a single time. Of the sample, 10% to 15% falls within the top ten clones. Their cognate antigens are unknown. The sample's treatment or condition label is to be understood as: in vitro stimulation with specific CMV peptide epitopes to enrich CMV-specific T cells. Sequencing was performed on cultured CD8+ T cells from PBMCs, taken from culture after CMV antigen stimulation. The receptors come from a human donor in good health (CMV status not recorded). Some clones in this sample may be carry-over from other donors' samples.

This clonotype came up a few times. The chain has TRBV19 and TRBJ2-1, with 8 positions matching TRBD1. Trimming removed 3 bases from V and 8 bases from J; junction bases left unmatched: 9. The CDR3 totals 15 residues. The germline V gene has CDR1 LNHDA and CDR2 SQIVND (reference sequence). The CDR3 is CASSMETGDFDEQFF. The CDR3, as DNA: TGTGCCAGTAGTATGGAGACAGGGGATTTCGATGAGCAGTTCTTC.

This clonotype was recorded many times. The J gene is TRBJ1-1, the V gene TRBV28; D unclear. Germline loops: CDR1 MDHEN, CDR2 SYDVKM. CDR3 length: 14 residues. The V end was cut by 2 bases, the J end by 3 bases, with 10 bases between. CDR3 sequence: CASSLMDLDTEAFF. The CDR3 nucleotides are TGTGCCAGCAGTTTAATGGATCTCGACACTGAAGCTTTCTTT.

This clonotype was counted ten times or more. The chain carries TRBV7-8 and TRBJ1-1; D may be TRBD1 (5 bases). CDR1 is SGHVS, CDR2 FQNEAQ, per germline. This CDR3 comprises 15 residues. V was clipped by 5 bases and J by 0 bases, with 13 bases between them. Written as DNA, the CDR3 is TGTGCCAGCAGCCCGCCGGGACTCATGAACACTGAAGCTTTCTTT. This encodes CASSPPGLMNTEAFF.

This clonotype was detected only a few times. The genes are TRBV6-5 and TRBJ2-7; D is ambiguous. CDR3 length: 13 amino acids. Trimming pared 2 bases from V and 4 bases from J, leaving 9 bases between. Germline CDR1 is MNHEY and CDR2 is SVGAGI. The CDR3 DNA follows: TGTGCCAGCAGTTACGGGGTGAGATACGAGCAGTACGTC. Protein: CASSYGVRYEQYV.

The chain employs TRBV7-2 and TRBJ1-1; maybe TRBD1 (6 bases). V lost 5 bases, J lost 0 bases, and 13 bases lay in between. Germline lookup yields CDR1 SGHTA and CDR2 FQGNSA. This CDR3 is built from 15 residues. In nucleotides, the CDR3 is TGTGCCAGCAGCATGGGACACGCAGTGAACACTGAAGCTTTCTTT. As protein: CASSMGHAVNTEAFF.

The genes are TRBV6-1 and TRBJ2-7; D ambiguous. The CDR3 covers 12 residues. The V end was cut by 5 bases, the J end by 6 bases, with 11 bases between. The germline CDR1 and CDR2 sequences are MNHNS and SASEGT. The CDR3 sequence is CASSSGPVEQYV. CDR3 in DNA: TGTGCCAGCAGTTCTGGGCCTGTCGAGCAGTACGTC.

Here the CDR3 DNA reads TGCAGCGTTGAATCAACCCAGCGGATTGAAGCTTTCTTT. Protein product: CSVESTQRIEAFF. The rearrangement joins TRBV29-1 to TRBJ1-1; D is undetermined. Trimming cost V 2 bases and J 7 bases, with 14 bases left between them. The CDR3 is made up of 13 amino acids. Germline-derived CDR1 and CDR2 are SQVTM and ANQGSEA.

The rearrangement joins TRBV20-1 to TRBJ2-2; TRBD1 matches at 7 bases. The trim removed 6 bases at V and 7 bases at J, leaving 5 bases unmatched. From germline, CDR1 is DFQATT and CDR2 SNEGSKA (reference sequence). The CDR3 covers 12 residues. In DNA, the CDR3 is TGCAGTGCCAGACAGGGTATCGGGGAGCTGTTTTTT. As protein: CSARQGIGELFF.

The table lists this clonotype with a few counts. V and J are TRBV6-5 and TRBJ2-3; 11 nucleotides line up with TRBD2. Germline CDR1 and CDR2: MNHEY and SVGAGI. The V and J ends lost 6 bases and 2 bases, in that order; junction bases with no gene match: 10. The CDR3 length is 17 residues. This chain's CDR3 is CASSGPSLAGDTDTQYF. DNA of the CDR3: TGTGCCAGCAGCGGCCCTTCACTAGCGGGGGACACAGATACGCAGTATTTT.

This clonotype showed up just a few times. The chain joins TRBV7-9 to TRBJ2-7; D is tentatively TRBD1 or TRBD2 (6 bases each). Per germline, CDR1 SEHNR and CDR2 FQNEAQ (reference sequence). This CDR3 comprises 14 residues. V lost 6 bases to trimming and J lost 5 bases, with 17 bases between them. This CDR3 is CASSQGRGQDEQYV. In DNA, the CDR3 is TGTGCCAGCAGTCAAGGACGGGGGCAGGACGAGCAGTACGTC.

This clonotype was detected a few times. The V call is TRBV29-1, the J call TRBJ2-1, with D tentatively TRBD1 or TRBD2 (5 bases each). Trimming took off 5 bases at V and 4 bases at J, with 12 bases between the two ends. Per germline, CDR1 SQVTM and CDR2 ANQGSEA. There are 13 residues in the CDR3. The CDR3 DNA reads TGCAGCGTTCCGGGACGGTCATACAATGAGCAGTTCTTC. This gives the protein CSVPGRSYNEQFF.

The chain combines TRBV2 with TRBJ1-5; unclear D gene. Germline V CDR1 and CDR2: SNHLY, FYNNEI. Trimming took 2 bases from V and 5 from J, leaving 10 bases between them. This CDR3 has 14 amino acids. CDR3: CASSEFEGYQPQHF. In nucleotides, the CDR3 is TGTGCCAGCAGTGAATTCGAAGGATATCAGCCCCAGCATTTT.

The J gene is TRBJ2-1, the V gene TRBV7-9; TRBD1 might be the D (5 bases). CDR3 length: 15 amino acids. V was cut by 2 bases and J by 5 bases, with 13 bases left in between. The germline gives CDR1 SEHNR, CDR2 FQNEAQ (reference sequence). The CDR3 DNA reads as TGTGCCAGCAGCTTACCGGAAAGGGGCGACAATGAGCAGTTCTTC. This codes for CASSLPERGDNEQFF.

This clonotype was seen ten or more times. The rearrangement uses TRBV12-3 or TRBV12-4 and TRBJ2-1; D unclear. The CDR3 consists of 14 residues. Between the trimmed V and J ends, which lost 5 bases and 0 bases, there was a span of 8 bases. CDR3 protein: CASSPEPSYNEQFF. Written as DNA, the CDR3 is TGTGCCAGCAGTCCAGAACCCTCCTACAATGAGCAGTTCTTC.